The 21 T cell receptor beta chains reported below all come from one sample, sequenced in a study of response to subunit inactivated influenza vaccine. One entry per CDR3 protein, called by TCRdb with MiXCR from the RT-PCR reads. This sample has approximately 530,000 distinct CDR3 sequences, with under 8.5% found just once. Sequenced material: PBMCs from blood, taken less than 30 months after vaccination. The receptors stem from a man between 45 and 75 years old who received an inactivated influenza vaccine.

In its sample, this clonotype was seen a few times. V is TRBV6-6 and J is TRBJ2-5; the D gene could be TRBD1 or TRBD2 (5 bases each). CDR3 length equals 12 residues. Germline CDR1 reads MNHNY; CDR2 reads SVGAGI (reference sequence). V lost 6 bases to trimming and J lost 14 bases, with 19 bases between them. CDR3 sequence (DNA): TGTGCCAGCAGCCTCTTGGGACGGTTTGGTTACTTC. Translated: CASSLLGRFGYF.

The gene calls are TRBV20-1 and TRBJ2-7; D is perhaps TRBD2 (6 bases). This CDR3 is 12 amino acids long. CDR1 is DFQATT, CDR2 SNEGSKA, per germline (reference sequence). Trimming took off 7 bases at V and 4 bases at J, with 14 bases between the two ends. DNA of the CDR3: TGCAGTGTTCGGAGGGCGATATACGAGCAGTACTTC. This codes for CSVRRAIYEQYF.

CDR3 in DNA: TGTGCCAGCAGCCGGGGGGGGAAAGATGAAAAACTGTTTTTT. Translating gives CASSRGGKDEKLFF. This chain links TRBV7-2 with TRBJ1-4, with TRBD1 as a possible D gene (5 bases). This CDR3 comprises 14 residues. V was cut by 5 bases and J by 6 bases, with 13 bases left in between. In germline, CDR1 is SGHTA, CDR2 FQGNSA.

In this sample, this clonotype turned up many times. The chain employs TRBV10-3 and TRBJ1-4, with 7 bases lining up with TRBD1. The CDR3 contains 15 residues. The germline gives CDR1 ENHRY, CDR2 SYGVKD. Trimming took 4 bases from V and 4 from J; bases not matched to a gene: 6. Written as DNA, the CDR3 is TGTGCCATCAGTGTGGGACAGCTCGTTAATGAAAAACTGTTTTTT. It translates to CAISVGQLVNEKLFF.

The J gene is TRBJ2-1, the V gene TRBV5-6; the D is unclear. The CDR3 contains 15 residues. From germline, CDR1 is SGHDT and CDR2 YYEEEE. V lost 0 bases, J lost 5 bases, and 12 bases lay in between. The CDR3, as DNA: TGTGCCAGCAGCTTGGTCGGCCAGCCCGACAATGAGCAGTTCTTC. It codes for CASSLVGQPDNEQFF.

V usage is TRBV11-2 and J usage is TRBJ1-3; D not certain. Between the trimmed V and J ends, which lost 2 bases and 0 bases, there was a span of 5 bases. The CDR3 loop spans 14 amino acids. CDR1 is SGHAT and CDR2 is FQNNGV in the germline V gene. CDR3 region: CASSLQLSGNTIYF. In DNA form, the CDR3 reads TGTGCCAGCAGCTTACAACTCTCTGGAAACACCATATATTTT. The full variable domain, with the rest looked up from reference TRBV11-2 and TRBJ1-3, is EAGVAQSPRYKIIEKRQSVAFWCNPISGHATLYWYQQILGQGPKLLIQFQNNGVVDDSQLPKDRFSAERLKGVDSTLKIQPAKLEDSAVYLCASSLQLSGNTIYFGEGSWLTVV.

J is TRBJ2-7 and V is TRBV14; the match to TRBD1 covers 9 bases. V was pared by 2 bases and J by 0 bases, with 8 bases of the junction left unmatched. The CDR3 spans 17 residues. CDR1 and CDR2 (germline): SGHDN, FVKESK. The DNA for the CDR3 is TGTGCCAGCAGCCAATTCCGGGACAGGGTAAACTCCTACGAGCAGTACTTC. Translating gives CASSQFRDRVNSYEQYF.

This chain links TRBV29-1 with TRBJ1-5, with D perhaps TRBD1 (5 bases). The germline CDR1 and CDR2 sequences are SQVTM and ANQGSEA. Trimming removed 4 bases from V and 4 bases from J, with 11 bases in between. The CDR3 spans 13 residues. The DNA of the CDR3 is TGCAGCGTTGGAAGGGGACGGAATCAGCCCCAGCATTTT. This codes for CSVGRGRNQPQHF.

V gene TRBV27 combines with J gene TRBJ1-4; D remains unclear. CDR3 size: 16 residues. V was shortened by 5 bases and J by 0 bases, with 13 bases between the two germline ends. Germline loops: CDR1 MNHEY, CDR2 SMNVEV (reference sequence). The CDR3 bases are TGTGCCAGCAGTGACCAGGCTGGGGCAACTAATGAAAAACTGTTTTTT. Residues: CASSDQAGATNEKLFF.

The chain links TRBV5-6 to TRBJ2-1, with TRBD2 identical over 8 bases. Germline V gene sequence: CDR1 SGHDT, CDR2 YYEEEE. V trimming: 4 bases; J trimming: 8 bases; junction bases outside the gene matches: 8. The CDR3 sequence is 14 residues long. The CDR3 loop is CASSTYGLAHEQFF. CDR3 coding DNA: TGTGCCAGCAGCACATACGGACTAGCCCATGAGCAGTTCTTC. The variable domain in full, completed from reference TRBV5-6 and TRBJ2-1, reads DAGVTQSPTHLIKTRGQQVTLRCSPKSGHDTVSWYQQALGQGPQFIFQYYEEEERQRGNFPDRFSGHQFPNYSSELNVNALLLGDSALYLCASSTYGLAHEQFFGPGTRLTVL.

The rearrangement joins TRBV7-8 to TRBJ2-3; 8 bases map to TRBD1. V was pared by 5 bases and J by 0 bases, with 7 bases of the junction left unmatched. Germline values: CDR1 SGHVS, CDR2 FQNEAQ. The CDR3 is 16 amino acids. CDR3 coding DNA: TGTGCCAGCAGCCCGATCCGGGACAGGAGCACAGATACGCAGTATTTT. As protein: CASSPIRDRSTDTQYF.

The J gene is TRBJ1-1, the V gene TRBV12-3 or TRBV12-4; D remains ambiguous. The V gene lost 1 base and the J gene lost 3 bases, with 9 bases spanning the gap. The CDR3 has 14 residues. CDR3 DNA: TGTGCCAGCAGTTTAGTTACTGGCGACACTGAAGCTTTCTTT. Its translation is CASSLVTGDTEAFF.

This clonotype was counted many times. The J gene is TRBJ2-1, the V gene TRBV20-1, with 7 bases that match TRBD2. V lost 3 bases to trimming and J lost 6 bases; unmatched junction nucleotides: 14. CDR1 and CDR2 from the germline V gene are DFQATT and SNEGSKA (reference sequence). The CDR3 is 16 residues long. In nucleotides, the CDR3 is TGCAGTGCTAGGGAACTAGCGTTCCCCGGGGGCAATGAGCAGTTCTTC. Translation: CSARELAFPGGNEQFF.

The chain combines TRBV29-1 with TRBJ2-1; TRBD2 agrees at 8 bases. There are 15 residues in the CDR3. Germline-derived CDR1 and CDR2 are SQVTM and ANQGSEA. V lost 4 bases, J lost 6 bases, and 11 bases stayed unmatched. The CDR3 coding sequence is TGCAGCGTTGTCCATTCGGGGGGGCCGATCAATGAGCAGTTCTTC. Translated, it gives CSVVHSGGPINEQFF.

This clonotype was observed a few times. This chain links TRBV29-1 with TRBJ2-7, with 8 bases matching TRBD1. CDR1 and CDR2 from the germline V gene are SQVTM and ANQGSEA. The CDR3 is made up of 13 amino acids. J was trimmed by 4 bases and V by 6 bases; bases with no gene match: 8. The CDR3: CSVPGQVTYEQYF. In nucleotides, the CDR3 is TGCAGCGTGCCGGGACAGGTGACTTACGAGCAGTACTTC.

The chain joins TRBV9 to TRBJ2-6; D is possibly TRBD1 (6 bases). This CDR3 is built from 18 residues. Trimming took 7 bases from V and 0 from J, leaving 20 bases between them. Germline loops: CDR1 SGDLS, CDR2 YYNGEE. The CDR3 spells CASAPNRDLISGANVLTF. The CDR3 DNA is TGTGCCAGCGCGCCTAACAGGGATCTAATCTCTGGGGCCAACGTCCTGACTTTC. The variable domain in full, with the rest retrieved from reference TRBV9 and TRBJ2-6, is DSGVTQTPKHLITATGQRVTLRCSPRSGDLSVYWYQQSLDQGLQFLIQYYNGEERAKGNILERFSAQQFPDLHSELNLSSLELGDSALYFCASAPNRDLISGANVLTFGAGSRLTVL.

There are many counts of this clonotype. The chain is built from TRBV28 and TRBJ2-1; 7 nucleotides match TRBD1. The CDR3 consists of 16 residues. V lost 6 bases and J lost 0; bases outside the gene matches: 8. CDR1 is MDHEN, CDR2 SYDVKM, per germline. The CDR3 region is CASRPQGSSSYNEQFF. The CDR3 DNA reads as TGTGCCAGCAGACCACAGGGGTCGAGCTCCTACAATGAGCAGTTCTTC. The complete variable domain, with remaining parts taken from reference TRBV28 and TRBJ2-1, reads DVKVTQSSRYLVKRTGEKVFLECVQDMDHENMFWYRQDPGLGLRLIYFSYDVKMKEKGDIPEGYSVSREKKERFSLILESASTNQTSMYLCASRPQGSSSYNEQFFGPGTRLTVL.

This clonotype was observed a few times. The chain is built from TRBV5-6 and TRBJ2-7, with D perhaps matching TRBD2 (5 bases). The V gene lost 0 bases and the J gene lost 6 bases, with 7 bases spanning the gap. Germline assignment: CDR1 SGHDT and CDR2 YYEEEE. The CDR3 is made up of 12 amino acids. CDR3 protein: CASSLGEGEQYF. DNA for the CDR3: TGTGCCAGCAGCTTGGGAGAGGGCGAGCAGTACTTC. The complete variable domain, with remaining parts taken from reference TRBV5-6 and TRBJ2-7, reads DAGVTQSPTHLIKTRGQQVTLRCSPKSGHDTVSWYQQALGQGPQFIFQYYEEEERQRGNFPDRFSGHQFPNYSSELNVNALLLGDSALYLCASSLGEGEQYFGPGTRLTVT.

This chain links TRBV6-1 with TRBJ2-7; 7 bases are a match to TRBD1. The CDR3 spans 16 residues. The J segment lost 3 bases and the V segment lost 7 bases, leaving 15 bases of the junction unmatched. The germline V gene encodes CDR1 MNHNS and CDR2 SASEGT. CDR3 nucleotide sequence: TGTGCCAGCAAGGGCCCAGCATGGACAGGAGACTACGAGCAGTACTTC. Translating it yields CASKGPAWTGDYEQYF.

This clonotype turned up a few times. CDR3 in DNA: TGCAGTGCTAGGGAGGAGGCCAGATGGGGAGAGACCCAGTACTTC. Translating it yields CSAREEARWGETQYF. The chain uses TRBV20-1 and TRBJ2-5, with D perhaps TRBD2 (5 bases). V was pared by 3 bases and J by 4 bases, with 18 bases between. The CDR3 extends over 15 amino acids. CDR1 and CDR2 (germline): DFQATT, SNEGSKA (reference sequence).

This chain joins TRBV6-1 and TRBJ2-2, with a weak D call TRBD2 (6 bases). Germline V gives CDR1 MNHNS, CDR2 SASEGT. The CDR3 spans 14 residues. Trimming cost V 7 bases and J 1 base, with 10 bases left between them. The CDR3 DNA follows: TGTGCCAGCACATTGCGGGGGAACACCGGGGAGCTGTTTTTT. Residues: CASTLRGNTGELFF.